This T cell receptor (beta chain) emerged from a study of OX40 agonist ivuxolimab in advanced cancers. As for the study in general: Averaging roughly 60 years in age, with a range of about 20 to 90, the cohort was 80% to 90% male.

Sequencing used immunoSEQ multiplex PCR; TCRdb keeps in-frame clones, though not all of them. The repertoire includes approximately 89,000 clones, roughly 93% of them detected once, and around 0.71% sits in the top ten. With respect to this clone: Within the sample, other DNA sequences also encode this same CDR3.

Germline V gene data show CDR1 as SGHRS and CDR2 as YFSETQ. The CDR3 is 12 amino acids. Trimming took 0 bases from V and 6 from J, leaving 7 bases between them. This TCR derives from an adult with an advanced solid tumor such as melanoma, head and neck, liver or kidney cancer. The rearrangement links TRBV5-1 to TRBJ2-7; possibly TRBD1 for D (5 bases). This specimen consisted of CD4+ or CD8+ T cells sorted from blood, obtained in a trial of the OX40 agonist ivuxolimab. The CDR3 DNA is TGCGCCAGCAGCTTGGAGGGGTTCGAGCAGTACTTC. Its translation: CASSLEGFEQYF.